These T cell receptor beta chains were read from a single sample in a study of blood T cell repertoires in COVID-19. Using immunoSEQ multiplex PCR, the repertoire was profiled, and TCRdb retains in-frame clones only, with some absent. The table lists over 200,000 clones, nearly 90% of them singletons. Sequenced sample: peripheral blood. Receptors were obtained from a woman aged 25 to 39 with acute or convalescent COVID-19. The CDR3 runs from the conserved cysteine through the conserved F or W. Fields, in order: J gene, V gene, clone size, D gene, CDR3 protein, CDR3 DNA. D genes are given only for firm matches. Where a row states a size, it is once, few, many or the class of an expanded clone; other rows omit it.

J: TRBJ2-1
V: TRBV9
size: .
D: TRBD1
CDR3: CASSAVRTGNYNEQFF
DNA: TGTGCCAGCAGCGCTGTCCGGACAGGGAATTACAATGAGCAGTTCTTC

J: TRBJ1-1
V: TRBV19
size: .
D: .
CDR3: CASSLLGQNTEAFF
DNA: TGTGCCAGTAGCCTACTTGGACAGAACACTGAAGCTTTCTTT

J: TRBJ2-3
V: TRBV19
size: .
D: .
CDR3: CASSNNADTQYF
DNA: TGTGCCAGTAGTAACAATGCAGATACGCAGTATTTT

J: TRBJ2-1
V: TRBV5-4
size: .
D: .
CDR3: CASSPASSRDHNEQFF
DNA: TGTGCCAGCAGCCCTGCTTCTAGTCGCGACCACAATGAGCAGTTCTTC

J: TRBJ2-1
V: TRBV20-1
size: .
D: .
CDR3: CSAAGNNEQFF
DNA: TGCAGTGCGGCAGGGAACAATGAGCAGTTCTTC

J: TRBJ1-3
V: TRBV19
size: .
D: TRBD1
CDR3: CASSTRTGGATIYF
DNA: TGTGCCAGTAGTACGCGGACAGGGGGAGCCACCATATATTTT

J: TRBJ2-6
V: TRBV19
size: .
D: .
CDR3: CASSIGRDSGANVLTF
DNA: TGTGCCAGTAGTATAGGCAGGGACTCTGGGGCCAACGTCCTGACTTTC

J: TRBJ1-1
V: TRBV24-1
size: .
D: .
CDR3: CATRGRTNTEAFF
DNA: TGTGCCACCAGGGGGAGGACGAACACTGAAGCTTTCTTT

J: TRBJ1-5
V: TRBV6-6
size: .
D: TRBD1
CDR3: CASRPTGSNQPQHF
DNA: TGTGCCAGCAGGCCGACAGGGAGCAATCAGCCCCAGCATTTT

J: TRBJ2-1
V: TRBV14
size: .
D: TRBD2
CDR3: CASSQSGLGLAGGLYYNEQFF
DNA: TGTGCCAGCAGCCAATCAGGCTTGGGACTAGCGGGAGGTTTATACTACAATGAGCAGTTCTTC

J: TRBJ1-3
V: TRBV7-9
size: once
D: .
CDR3: CASSTRVVNTIYF
DNA: TGTGCCAGCAGCACCAGGGTGGTCAACACCATATATTTT

J: TRBJ1-5
V: TRBV5-6
size: .
D: .
CDR3: CASTMAGNQPQHF
DNA: TGTGCCAGCACCATGGCGGGGAATCAGCCCCAGCATTTT

J: TRBJ1-5
V: TRBV7-8
size: .
D: .
CDR3: CASSLGQMKRRNQPQHF
DNA: TGTGCCAGCAGCTTAGGTCAGATGAAGCGTCGCAATCAGCCCCAGCATTTT

J: TRBJ2-3
V: TRBV3-1/TRBV3-2
size: once
D: .
CDR3: CASSSGGGSTQYF
DNA: TGTGCCAGCAGTTCAGGAGGCGGGTCCACGCAGTATTTT

J: TRBJ1-6
V: TRBV7-2
size: .
D: TRBD1
CDR3: CASSLDRGSNSPLHF
DNA: TGTGCCAGCAGCTTGGACAGGGGATCTAATTCACCCCTCCACTTT

J: TRBJ2-1
V: TRBV9
size: .
D: .
CDR3: CASSPRGRTDEQFF
DNA: TGTGCCAGCAGCCCCCGAGGGAGAACGGATGAGCAGTTCTTC

J: TRBJ1-5
V: TRBV7-2
size: .
D: TRBD1
CDR3: CASSLVSQDRDFSNQPQHF
DNA: TGTGCCAGCAGCTTAGTATCCCAGGACAGGGATTTTAGCAATCAGCCCCAGCATTTT

J: TRBJ2-1
V: TRBV19
size: .
D: TRBD2
CDR3: CASKLAGVDNEQFF
DNA: TGTGCCAGTAAACTAGCGGGAGTTGACAATGAGCAGTTCTTC

J: TRBJ2-7
V: TRBV9
size: .
D: TRBD1
CDR3: CASSADRSSYEQYF
DNA: TGTGCCAGCAGCGCGGACAGGAGCTCCTACGAGCAGTACTTC

J: TRBJ2-5
V: TRBV24-1
size: .
D: TRBD2
CDR3: CATSVAGEGTQYF
DNA: TGTGCCACCAGTGTAGCGGGCGAGGGGACCCAGTACTTC

J: TRBJ1-2
V: TRBV7-9
size: few
D: TRBD1
CDR3: CASSFGTEYGYTF
DNA: TGTGCCAGCAGCTTCGGGACAGAGTATGGCTACACCTTC

J: TRBJ2-7
V: TRBV5-5
size: .
D: .
CDR3: CASSLRLGTYEQYF
DNA: TGTGCCAGCAGCTTACGACTAGGAACCTACGAGCAGTACTTC

J: TRBJ2-5
V: TRBV2
size: .
D: .
CDR3: CASTLRRIQETQYF
DNA: TGTGCCAGCACCCTGAGGAGGATCCAAGAGACCCAGTACTTC

J: TRBJ1-5
V: TRBV24-1
size: .
D: TRBD1
CDR3: CATSDHRDRDNSNQPQHF
DNA: TGTGCCACCAGTGATCACCGGGACAGGGATAATAGCAATCAGCCCCAGCATTTT

J: TRBJ2-7
V: TRBV5-4
size: .
D: .
CDR3: CASSSTYEQYF
DNA: TGTGCCAGCAGCTCAACATACGAGCAGTACTTC

J: TRBJ2-5
V: TRBV5-4
size: once
D: .
CDR3: CASSLRSGQETQYF
DNA: TGTGCCAGCAGCTTGAGAAGCGGTCAAGAGACCCAGTACTTC

J: TRBJ1-1
V: TRBV24-1
size: .
D: .
CDR3: CATSFTDLNTEAFF
DNA: TGTGCCACCTCATTCACTGACTTGAACACTGAAGCTTTCTTT

J: TRBJ2-5
V: TRBV21-1
size: .
D: .
CDR3: CASSKDGLPQETQYF
DNA: TGTGCCAGCAGCAAAGACGGTCTACCTCAAGAGACCCAGTACTTC

J: TRBJ2-4
V: TRBV6-1
size: .
D: .
CDR3: CASSGDPGLAKNIQYF
DNA: TGTGCCAGCAGTGGGGATCCGGGGTTAGCCAAAAACATTCAGTACTTC

J: TRBJ2-5
V: TRBV21-1
size: .
D: .
CDR3: CASSKEEGAIQETQYF
DNA: TGTGCCAGCAGCAAAGAGGAGGGAGCCATACAAGAGACCCAGTACTTC

J: TRBJ2-7
V: TRBV11-3
size: .
D: .
CDR3: CASSLVAQEQYF
DNA: TGTGCCAGCAGCTTAGTGGCCCAGGAGCAGTACTTC

J: TRBJ1-2
V: TRBV29-1
size: .
D: TRBD1
CDR3: CSVVRQDWDRGYGYTF
DNA: TGCAGCGTGGTACGGCAGGATTGGGACAGGGGATATGGCTACACCTTC

J: TRBJ2-7
V: TRBV27
size: .
D: .
CDR3: CASSPNTGSYEQYF
DNA: TGTGCCAGCAGTCCTAACACAGGTTCCTACGAGCAGTACTTC

J: TRBJ2-7
V: TRBV12-3/TRBV12-4
size: once
D: .
CDR3: CASSVTSAYEQYF
DNA: TGTGCCAGCAGTGTGACTAGTGCCTACGAGCAGTACTTC

J: TRBJ2-3
V: TRBV29-1
size: .
D: TRBD2
CDR3: CSAGHLAGAADTQYF
DNA: TGCAGCGCTGGGCATCTAGCGGGAGCGGCAGATACGCAGTATTTT

J: TRBJ1-1
V: TRBV9
size: .
D: .
CDR3: CASSVGVQMNTEAFF
DNA: TGTGCCAGCAGCGTAGGCGTACAGATGAACACTGAAGCTTTCTTT

J: TRBJ2-2
V: TRBV7-3
size: .
D: .
CDR3: CASSLVWSGSGELFF
DNA: TGTGCCAGCAGCTTAGTTTGGTCGGGGTCCGGGGAGCTGTTTTTT

J: TRBJ2-3
V: TRBV18
size: .
D: TRBD2
CDR3: CASSPGGATDTQYF
DNA: TGTGCCAGCTCACCGGGAGGGGCTACAGATACGCAGTATTTT

J: TRBJ1-4
V: TRBV13
size: .
D: TRBD1
CDR3: CASSARTGVGEKLFF
DNA: TGTGCCAGCAGCGCCCGGACAGGGGTTGGTGAAAAACTGTTTTTT